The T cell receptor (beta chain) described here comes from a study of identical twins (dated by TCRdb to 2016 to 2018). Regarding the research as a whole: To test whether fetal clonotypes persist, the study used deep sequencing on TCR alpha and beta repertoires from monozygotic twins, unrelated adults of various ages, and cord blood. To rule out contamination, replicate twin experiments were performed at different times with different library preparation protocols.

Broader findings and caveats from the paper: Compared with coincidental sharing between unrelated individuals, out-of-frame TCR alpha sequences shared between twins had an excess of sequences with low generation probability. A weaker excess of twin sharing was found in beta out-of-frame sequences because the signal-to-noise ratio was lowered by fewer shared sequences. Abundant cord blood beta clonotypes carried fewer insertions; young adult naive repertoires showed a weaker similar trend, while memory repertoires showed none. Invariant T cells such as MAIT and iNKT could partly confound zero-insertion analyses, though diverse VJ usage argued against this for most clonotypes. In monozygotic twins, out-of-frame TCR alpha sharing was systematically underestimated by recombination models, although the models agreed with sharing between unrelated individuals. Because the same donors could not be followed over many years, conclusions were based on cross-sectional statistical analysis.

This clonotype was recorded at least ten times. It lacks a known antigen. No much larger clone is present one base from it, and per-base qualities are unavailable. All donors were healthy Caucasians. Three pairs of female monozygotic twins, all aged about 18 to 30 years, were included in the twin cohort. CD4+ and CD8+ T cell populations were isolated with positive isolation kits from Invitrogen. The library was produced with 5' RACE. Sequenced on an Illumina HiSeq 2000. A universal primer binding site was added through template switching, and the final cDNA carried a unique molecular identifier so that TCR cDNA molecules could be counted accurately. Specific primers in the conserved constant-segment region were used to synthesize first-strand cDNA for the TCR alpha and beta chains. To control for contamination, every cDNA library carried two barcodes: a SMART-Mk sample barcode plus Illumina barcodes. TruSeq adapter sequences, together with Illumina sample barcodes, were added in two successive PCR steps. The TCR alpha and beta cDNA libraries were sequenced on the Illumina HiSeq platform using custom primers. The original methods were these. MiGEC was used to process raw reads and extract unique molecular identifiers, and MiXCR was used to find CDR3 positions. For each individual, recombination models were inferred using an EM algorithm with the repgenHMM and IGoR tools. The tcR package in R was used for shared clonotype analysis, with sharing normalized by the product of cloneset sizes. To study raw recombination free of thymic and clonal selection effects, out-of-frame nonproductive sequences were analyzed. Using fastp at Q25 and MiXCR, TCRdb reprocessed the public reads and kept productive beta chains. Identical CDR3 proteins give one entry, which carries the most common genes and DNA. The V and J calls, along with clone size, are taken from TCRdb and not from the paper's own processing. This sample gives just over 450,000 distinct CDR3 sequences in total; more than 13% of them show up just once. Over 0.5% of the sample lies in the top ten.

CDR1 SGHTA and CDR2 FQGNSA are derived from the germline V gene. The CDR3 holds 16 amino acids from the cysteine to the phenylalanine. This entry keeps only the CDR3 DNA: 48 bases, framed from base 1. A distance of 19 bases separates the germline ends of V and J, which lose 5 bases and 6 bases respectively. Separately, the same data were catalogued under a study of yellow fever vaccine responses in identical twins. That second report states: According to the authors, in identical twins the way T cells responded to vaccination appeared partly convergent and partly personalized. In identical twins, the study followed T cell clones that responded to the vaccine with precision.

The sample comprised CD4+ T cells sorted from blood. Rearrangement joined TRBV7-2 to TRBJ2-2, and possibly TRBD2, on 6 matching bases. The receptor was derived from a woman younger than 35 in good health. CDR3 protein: CASSAGGQGLSGELFF. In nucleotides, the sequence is TGTGCCAGCAGCGCTGGCGGGCAGGGACTGTCCGGGGAGCTGTTTTTT.